This note documents a single T cell receptor (beta chain) sequence. This receptor's antigen is unknown. No base quality values were provided; no much bigger clone lies one nucleotide off. TCRdb shows the sequencer as Illumina NovaSeq 6000. TCRalpha and TCRbeta cDNA libraries were built by 5'RACE with constant-segment primers, adding sample barcodes and unique molecular identifiers. Trizol reagent was used to extract RNA from every sample. Amplification of the libraries took two PCR steps, and the second step added a second sample barcode plus Illumina TruSeq adapters. The libraries were sequenced on an Illumina NovaSeq using 2 x 150 bp paired-end reads. The paper's data handling went like this. Reads were demultiplexed and collapsed into UMI-guided consensus sequences with migec v1.2.7. With mixcr v2.1.11, UMI consensuses were aligned to TRA and TRB V and J templates and assembled into clonotypes. Expanded or contracted clonotypes were those called significant by both edgeR and NoisET, with noise models trained on biological replicates. For edgeR calls, the thresholds were a false discovery rate-adjusted p below 0.01 and a log2 fold-change of 1. As an exploratory analysis of dynamics, max-normalized trajectories of the 1000 most abundant clonotypes were examined by PCA with hierarchical clustering. Separately sequenced CD4+ and CD8+ repertoires were used to assign a CD4 or CD8 phenotype to each responding clone. TCRdb's own reprocessing of the public reads used fastp at Q25 and MiXCR and kept productive beta chains. CDR3 protein sequences are deduplicated, and each keeps its most common genes and DNA. TCRdb's processing, not the authors', yielded these V and J calls. The sample table contains about 500,000 distinct CDR3 sequences; only one count was recorded for just over 20% of them. The ten most abundant clones make up approximately 12% of the sample.

This entry belongs to a study of T-cell memory formation after mild COVID-19 (dated by TCRdb to about 2021). The study in broad terms: TCR sequence clusters from the two donors were found to be largely donor specific. In a couple of donors, T-cell clones that expanded and contracted after mild COVID-19 were followed by sequencing TCRalpha and TCRbeta repertoires longitudinally. Two young, previously healthy adult volunteers made up the cohort, one male and one female.

As encoded in the germline V gene (reference sequence), CDR1 is MNHEY while CDR2 is SMNVEV. The trim is 8 bases for V and 6 bases for J, with a gap of 16 bases between the germline ends. The CDR3, from cysteine to phenylalanine, totals 13 residues. Only the CDR3 DNA stays, 39 bases, in frame from base 1. Ficoll-Paque density gradient centrifugation was used to isolate PBMCs. What the authors observed across the whole study: The study covered only a couple of mild cases, and larger cohorts including severe cases with pre-infection samples were considered necessary. From day 15 to 85, contracting clones showed balanced CD4/CD8 phenotypes, whereas a second wave of clones that expanded from day 15 to 37 leaned towards CD4+. Contracting CD4+ clones were found mainly in CM and EM memory subsets, while CD8+ clones were enriched in EMRA. SARS-CoV-2 specificity of the second-wave clones peaking on day 37 was not confirmed. The detection of some responding clones in pre-infection memory suggests that pre-existing cross-reactive memory T cells joined the SARS-CoV-2 response.

Source material: PBMCs or a T cell subset sorted from them (not recorded which). The chain is encoded by TRBV27 joined to TRBJ1-1; a tentative D call is TRBD1 (5 bases match). The TCR originated in an adult woman who had mild COVID-19 (a few samples of this study predate the infection). The sample titles of this study are shuffled in the database, so cell type and time point are left out; the donor was told from shared clones. The sequenced DNA: TGTGCCAGCTGGAACAGGATGGGGCCTGAAGCTTTCTTT. The encoded protein is CASWNRMGPEAFF.